This section outlines one T cell receptor beta chain sequence together with its context. Its target antigen remains unknown. No much larger clone exists at a distance of one base, and base qualities are not known. TCRbeta CDR3 regions were amplified from genomic DNA by means of the immunoSEQ Assay, a bias-controlled multiplex PCR. Per the source publication's procedure: Within the assay, amplification of reference gene primers was used to estimate how many nucleated cells each sample contained. Sequence reads were collapsed and filtered to measure the absolute abundance of every unique TCRbeta CDR3 rearrangement. For each sample, productive Simpson clonality was calculated as the square root of Simpson's diversity index over productive rearrangements. TCRdb mirrors the immuneACCESS table, restricted to in-frame sequences. Some clones are absent from its copies; in checked studies, under half trace to an unresolved V gene, and the reason for the others is unknown. For V, J and clone size, that table is used; D and trimming come from the DNA. In this sample the table shows 450,000 to 500,000 clones, roughly 85% of which occur a single time. More than 3% of the sample rests with the top ten.

This sample is part of a study of blood T cell repertoires in COVID-19 (TCRdb year 2020). Turning to the overall study: Samples from collaborators originated in the United States, Italy and Spain and spanned both the acute and convalescent phases of COVID-19. Deeply sampled blood TCRbeta repertoires from subjects exposed to, actively infected with, or recovered from COVID-19 were included in the dataset. The material from the prospective study consisted of cDNA or gDNA derived from T cells, B-cell-depleted T cells, or PBMCs. The sample metadata nearly always contained a de-identified subject ID, COVID-19 status, age in years and sex. The samples were drawn from two sources: the first 160 participants of the ongoing ImmuneRACE study, and 1,254 subjects contributed by 6 global collaborators. A freely available public database, intended as a resource for researchers studying the immune response to SARS-CoV-2, is where the repertoires were released. Where available, HLA class I and class II types were obtained from metadata supplied by the sample provider rather than from assay-based typing.

Results and caveats for the whole study, not just this receptor: The amount of clinical and demographic metadata varied by source and participant and was provided uncurated.

The CDR3 spans 16 residues, from the cysteine through the phenylalanine. The kept DNA is CDR3 alone, 48 bases in frame from the first base. A distance of 14 bases separates the germline ends of V and J, which lose 2 bases and 2 bases respectively. CDR1 KGHSH and CDR2 LQKENI were looked up in the germline V gene. Whole blood was collected in K2EDTA tubes by collaborating institutions according to the institutions' own protocols. Collaborator samples were shipped for TCRbeta analysis as frozen whole blood, isolated PBMCs, or DNA extracted from either sample type. The rearranged segments are TRBV18 and TRBJ2-3, with TRBD2 tentatively as D gene (6 bases match). The clonotype comes from a human donor in a cohort sampled during active COVID-19. Material: peripheral blood. Here the CDR3 is given as CASSPVLADNTDTQYF. The sequenced DNA is TGTGCCAGCTCACCAGTGTTAGCGGACAACACAGATACGCAGTATTTT.